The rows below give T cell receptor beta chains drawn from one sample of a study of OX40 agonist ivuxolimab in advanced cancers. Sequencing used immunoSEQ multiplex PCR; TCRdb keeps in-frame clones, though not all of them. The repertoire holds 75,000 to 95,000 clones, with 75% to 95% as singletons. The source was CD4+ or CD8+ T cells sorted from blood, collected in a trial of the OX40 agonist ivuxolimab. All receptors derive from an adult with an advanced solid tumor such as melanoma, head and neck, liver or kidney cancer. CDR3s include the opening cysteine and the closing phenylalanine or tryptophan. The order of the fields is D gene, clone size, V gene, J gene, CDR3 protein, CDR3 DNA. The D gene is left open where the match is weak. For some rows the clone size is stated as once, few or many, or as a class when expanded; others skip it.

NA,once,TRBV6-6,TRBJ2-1,CASSYTALQPDEQFF,TGTGCCAGCAGTTACACGGCCCTCCAACCAGATGAGCAGTTCTTC
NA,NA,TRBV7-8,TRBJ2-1,CASSSAGLANNNEQFF,TGTGCCAGCAGCTCCGCAGGCCTAGCGAACAACAATGAGCAGTTCTTC
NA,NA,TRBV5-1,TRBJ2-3,CASSLAGRERISSTDTQYF,TGCGCCAGCAGCTTGGCCGGCCGGGAGAGAATATCTAGCACAGATACGCAGTATTTT
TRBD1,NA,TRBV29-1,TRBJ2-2,CSGRTGPTGELFF,TGCAGCGGTAGGACAGGGCCCACCGGGGAGCTGTTTTTT
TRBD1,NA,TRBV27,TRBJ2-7,CASSLFRVRTGSYEQYF,TGTGCCAGCAGTTTATTCCGGGTGAGGACAGGATCCTACGAGCAGTACTTC
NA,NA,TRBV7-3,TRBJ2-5,CASSPPGGKEVTQYF,TGTGCCAGCAGCCCCCCCGGGGGCAAGGAGGTGACCCAGTACTTC
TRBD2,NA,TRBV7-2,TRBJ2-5,CASSLGRLAGERETQYF,TGTGCCAGCAGCTTAGGCCGACTAGCGGGAGAGAGAGAGACCCAGTACTTC
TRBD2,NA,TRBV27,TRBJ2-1,CASSRPGLARTSYNEQFF,TGTGCCAGCAGTCGCCCGGGACTAGCGCGAACGTCCTACAATGAGCAGTTCTTC
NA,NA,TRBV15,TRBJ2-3,CATSGFGSTDTQYF,TGTGCCACCAGCGGGTTCGGTAGCACAGATACGCAGTATTTT
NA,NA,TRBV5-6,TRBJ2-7,CASSLNTGAYSYEQYF,TGTGCCAGCAGCTTGAATACAGGAGCCTACTCCTACGAGCAGTACTTC
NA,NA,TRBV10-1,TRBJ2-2,CASGVQGSNTGELFF,TGCGCCAGCGGGGTACAGGGATCGAACACCGGGGAGCTGTTTTTT
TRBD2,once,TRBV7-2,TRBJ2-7,CASSSGTSGRARHEQYF,TGTGCCAGCAGCTCCGGGACTAGCGGGAGGGCCCGCCACGAGCAGTACTTC
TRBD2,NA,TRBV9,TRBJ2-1,CASSPRGTSGSNEQFF,TGTGCCAGCAGCCCTAGAGGGACTAGCGGGAGTAATGAGCAGTTCTTC
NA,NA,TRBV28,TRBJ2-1,CASSPGQTNEQFF,TGTGCCAGCAGCCCGGGACAAACCAATGAGCAGTTCTTC
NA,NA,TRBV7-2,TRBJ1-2,CASSPDEGRGYTF,TGTGCCAGCAGCCCAGACGAGGGCCGAGGCTACACCTTC
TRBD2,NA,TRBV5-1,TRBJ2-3,CASSFSGSADTQYF,TGCGCCAGCAGCTTTAGCGGGAGTGCAGATACGCAGTATTTT
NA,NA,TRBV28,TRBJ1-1,CASSSPGTNTEAFF,TGTGCCAGCAGTTCCCCCGGGACGAACACTGAAGCTTTCTTT
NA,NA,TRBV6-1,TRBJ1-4,CASSEVLGTNEKLFF,TGTGCCAGCAGTGAAGTTCTGGGGACTAATGAAAAACTGTTTTTT
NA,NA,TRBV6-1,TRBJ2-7,CASSEGFLYEQYF,TGTGCCAGCAGTGAAGGATTTCTCTACGAGCAGTACTTC
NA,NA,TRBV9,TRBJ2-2,CASSVGLVSGSGELFF,TGTGCCAGCAGCGTAGGGCTAGTCAGCGGATCTGGGGAGCTGTTTTTT
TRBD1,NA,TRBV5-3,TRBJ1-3,CARSLLKGQGLRNTIYF,TGTGCCAGAAGCTTGCTTAAGGGACAGGGATTGAGAAACACCATATATTTT
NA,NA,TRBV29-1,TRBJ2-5,CSVEAPGFSKTQYF,TGCAGCGTTGAGGCACCAGGGTTCTCGAAGACCCAGTACTTC
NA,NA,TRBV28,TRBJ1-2,CASSLAGQIFYGYTF,TGTGCCAGCAGTTTAGCAGGACAGATTTTCTATGGCTACACCTTC
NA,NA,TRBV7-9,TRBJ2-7,CASSHMGGARNEQYF,TGTGCCAGCAGCCACATGGGGGGGGCTCGGAACGAGCAGTACTTC
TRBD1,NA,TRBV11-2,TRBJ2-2,CATTSGTANTGELFF,TGTGCCACCACTTCCGGGACAGCGAACACCGGGGAGCTGTTTTTT
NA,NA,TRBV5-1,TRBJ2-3,CASSFDGTNTDTQYF,TGCGCCAGCAGCTTCGACGGGACAAACACAGATACGCAGTATTTT
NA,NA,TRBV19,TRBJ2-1,CASSTLGGAGEQFF,TGTGCCAGTAGTACCCTCGGGGGAGCCGGCGAGCAGTTCTTC
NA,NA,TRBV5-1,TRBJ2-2,CASSLMGAWTGELFF,TGCGCCAGCAGCCTGATGGGGGCATGGACCGGGGAGCTGTTTTTT
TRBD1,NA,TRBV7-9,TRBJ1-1,CASSQTGPSEAFF,TGTGCCAGCAGCCAGACAGGGCCCTCTGAAGCTTTCTTT
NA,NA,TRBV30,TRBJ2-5,CAWSVLETQYF,TGTGCCTGGAGTGTACTCGAGACCCAGTACTTC
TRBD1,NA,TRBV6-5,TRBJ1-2,CASSGTGTYGYTF,TGTGCCAGCAGCGGGACAGGGACCTATGGCTACACCTTC
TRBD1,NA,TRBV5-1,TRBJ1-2,CASSVGDRANYGYTF,TGCGCCAGCAGCGTAGGGGACAGAGCTAACTATGGCTACACCTTC
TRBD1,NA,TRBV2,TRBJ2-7,CASRGQGGEQYF,TGTGCCAGCAGGGGACAGGGAGGCGAGCAGTACTTC
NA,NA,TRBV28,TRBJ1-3,CASRVTLSGNTIYF,TGTGCCAGCAGGGTGACCCTCTCTGGAAACACCATATATTTT
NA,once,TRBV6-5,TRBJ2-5,CASSSLLGYETQYF,TGTGCCAGCAGTTCCCTCCTCGGTTATGAGACCCAGTACTTC
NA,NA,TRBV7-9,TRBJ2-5,CASSLADVGETQYF,TGTGCCAGCAGCTTGGCGGACGTGGGAGAGACCCAGTACTTC
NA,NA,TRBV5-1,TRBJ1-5,CASSLAGQPNQPQHF,TGCGCCAGCAGCTTGGCCGGTCAGCCCAATCAGCCCCAGCATTTT
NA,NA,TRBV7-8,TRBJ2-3,CASSPSPRAGDTQYF,TGTGCCAGCAGCCCAAGTCCCCGGGCGGGAGATACGCAGTATTTT
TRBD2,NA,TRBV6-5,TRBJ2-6,CASSWGLPGANVLTF,TGTGCCAGCAGTTGGGGACTACCTGGGGCCAACGTCCTGACTTTC
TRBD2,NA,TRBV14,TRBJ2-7,CASSQIASGASSYEQYF,TGTGCCAGCAGCCAAATCGCTAGCGGGGCCAGCTCCTACGAGCAGTACTTC
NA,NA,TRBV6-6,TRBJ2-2,CASNPGQNTGELFF,TGTGCCAGCAACCCGGGACAGAACACCGGGGAGCTGTTTTTT
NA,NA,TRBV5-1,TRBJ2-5,CASTLHRQGGSGETQYF,TGCGCCAGCACACTCCACCGACAGGGAGGGAGCGGGGAGACCCAGTACTTC
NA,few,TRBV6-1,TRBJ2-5,CASSVAVGQETQYF,TGTGCCAGCAGCGTAGCGGTGGGGCAAGAGACCCAGTACTTC
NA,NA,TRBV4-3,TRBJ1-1,CASSQWGTEAFF,TGCGCCAGCAGCCAGTGGGGGACTGAAGCTTTCTTT
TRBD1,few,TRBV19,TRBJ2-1,CASRRWDRDNNEQFF,TGTGCCAGTAGGCGATGGGACAGGGACAACAATGAGCAGTTCTTC
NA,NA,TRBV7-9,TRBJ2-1,CASSLFNEQFF,TGTGCCAGCAGCTTATTCAATGAGCAGTTCTTC
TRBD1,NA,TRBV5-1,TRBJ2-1,CASRRGLLNEQFF,TGCGCCAGCAGAAGGGGGCTTCTTAATGAGCAGTTCTTC
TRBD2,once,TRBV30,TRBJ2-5,CAWSVGLAGETQYF,TGTGCCTGGAGTGTAGGACTAGCGGGAGAGACCCAGTACTTC
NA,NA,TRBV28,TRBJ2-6,CASSMAGYQGANVLTF,TGTGCCAGCAGCATGGCGGGGTACCAGGGGGCCAACGTCCTGACTTTC
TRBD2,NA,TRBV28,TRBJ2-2,CASSLPGGNTGELFF,TGTGCCAGCAGTTTGCCGGGAGGGAACACCGGGGAGCTGTTTTTT
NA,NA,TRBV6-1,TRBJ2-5,CASSEANSWETQYF,TGTGCCAGCAGTGAAGCGAATAGCTGGGAGACCCAGTACTTC
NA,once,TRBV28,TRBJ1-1,CASSTPGPGPEAFF,TGTGCCAGCAGCACCCCCGGGCCTGGTCCTGAAGCTTTCTTT
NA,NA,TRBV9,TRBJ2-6,CASSVGAPSGANVLTF,TGTGCCAGCAGCGTAGGAGCTCCCTCTGGGGCCAACGTCCTGACTTTC
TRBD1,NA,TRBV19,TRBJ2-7,CASSDPGGQGAGEQYF,TGTGCCAGTAGTGACCCTGGAGGACAGGGGGCTGGGGAGCAGTACTTC
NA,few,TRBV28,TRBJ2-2,CASSLHRDNGELFF,TGTGCCAGCAGTCTACACCGAGACAACGGGGAGCTGTTTTTT
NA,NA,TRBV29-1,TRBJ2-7,CSVEQTRHNEQYF,TGCAGCGTTGAACAGACCCGGCATAACGAGCAGTACTTC
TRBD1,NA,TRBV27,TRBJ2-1,CASSSGGLYNEQFF,TGTGCCAGCAGTTCAGGGGGCCTCTACAATGAGCAGTTCTTC
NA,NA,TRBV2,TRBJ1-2,CASTGYANYGYTF,TGTGCCAGCACCGGGTATGCTAACTATGGCTACACCTTC
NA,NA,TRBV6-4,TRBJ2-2,CASRQEGYTGELFF,TGTGCCAGCAGGCAAGAAGGGTACACCGGGGAGCTGTTTTTT
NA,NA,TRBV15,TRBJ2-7,CATSRGQTYEQYF,TGTGCCACCAGCAGAGGGCAGACCTACGAGCAGTACTTC